The 21 T cell receptor beta chains reported below all come from one sample, sequenced in a study of shared clonotypes between healthy human individuals. Measured with immunoSEQ multiplex PCR; TCRdb has only the in-frame clones, and not every one. The table includes more than 450,000 clones, 79% detected once. Sequenced sample: PBMCs. The source is a woman between 40 and 50 years old in good health. Some clones in this sample may be carry-over from other donors' samples.

CDR3 coding DNA: TGTGCCAGCAGCCCACCACCGGGACAGGGGGCTCCCGGGGAGCTGTTTTTT. It encodes CASSPPPGQGAPGELFF. This chain joins TRBV11-2 and TRBJ2-2, with 12 bases matching TRBD1. The V gene's germline CDR1 is SGHAT and CDR2 FQNNGV. This CDR3 is built from 17 residues. The V segment lost 5 bases and the J segment 6 bases; nucleotides outside the gene matches: 10.

J is TRBJ2-7 and V is TRBV10-3; 12 nucleotides agree with TRBD1. CDR1 is ENHRY and CDR2 is SYGVKD in the germline V gene. The CDR3 covers 16 residues. The trim removed 5 bases at V and 7 bases at J, leaving 12 bases unmatched. The CDR3: CAISYRDRGRGGEQYF. CDR3 nucleotide sequence: TGTGCCATCAGTTACCGGGACAGGGGGCGCGGTGGGGAGCAGTACTTC.

The chain carries TRBV27 and TRBJ2-7; a weak D match, TRBD2 (6 bases). Germline V gives CDR1 MNHEY, CDR2 SMNVEV (reference sequence). This CDR3 contains 13 residues. Between the trimmed V and J ends, which lost 6 bases and 11 bases, there was a span of 20 bases. The chain's CDR3 is CASRSLGTQREYF. The CDR3 coding sequence is TGTGCCAGCAGGAGCCTCGGGACCCAGCGGGAGTACTTC.

The rearrangement joins TRBV5-4 to TRBJ2-5, with D possibly being TRBD1 or TRBD2 (6 bases each). The J call may be in error: the DNA end matches TRBJ2-7 better. In germline, CDR1 is SGHNT, CDR2 YYREEE (reference sequence). The CDR3 is made up of 13 amino acids. CDR3 coding DNA: TGTGCCAGCAGCTGGTCGGGGGACACCGAGCAGTACTTC. It specifies CASSWSGDTEQYF.

This sequence joins TRBV28 and TRBJ2-7, with 9 bases aligning to TRBD2. The V gene's germline CDR1 is MDHEN and CDR2 SYDVKM. This CDR3 has 14 amino acids. The J segment lost 3 bases and the V segment lost 6 bases, leaving 6 bases of the junction unmatched. The CDR3 loop is CASRVAGEVYEQYF. The DNA of the CDR3 is TGTGCCAGCAGGGTAGCGGGAGAGGTCTACGAGCAGTACTTC. The whole variable domain, filled in from reference TRBV28 and TRBJ2-7, reads DVKVTQSSRYLVKRTGEKVFLECVQDMDHENMFWYRQDPGLGLRLIYFSYDVKMKEKGDIPEGYSVSREKKERFSLILESASTNQTSMYLCASRVAGEVYEQYFGPGTRLTVT.

V is TRBV6-5 and J is TRBJ1-1; D unresolved. There are 13 residues in the CDR3. Per germline, CDR1 MNHEY and CDR2 SVGAGI. Trimming shortened V by 6 bases and J by 4 bases, and 12 bases separated the two germline ends. In nucleotides, the CDR3 is TGTGCCAGCAGCTCCGGGAGTATCACTGAAGCTTTCTTT. It specifies CASSSGSITEAFF.

The chain has TRBV21-1 and TRBJ2-5. TRBV21-1 is a pseudogene. CDR3 length: 12 amino acids. This CDR3 reads CARNPKVETQYF. The CDR3, as DNA: TGTGCCAGGAACCCAAAGGTTGAGACCCAGTACTTC.

DNA of the CDR3: TGTGCCAGCAGTTATGGTTTCTCTGAAGCTTTCTTT. It codes for CASSYGFSEAFF. This chain connects TRBV6-6 to TRBJ1-1, with D hard to call. V dropped 3 bases and J dropped 6 bases, with 8 bases sitting between them. In germline, CDR1 is MNHNY, CDR2 SVGAGI (reference sequence). The CDR3 length is 12 residues.

This clone appeared many times. The chain combines TRBV11-1 with TRBJ2-7; D remains ambiguous. Germline CDR1 reads SGHAT; CDR2 reads FQDESV (reference sequence). Trimming stripped 1 base from V and 6 bases from J, with 13 bases between. The CDR3 has 14 amino acids. In DNA form, the CDR3 reads TGTGCCAGCAGCTTAGATTTGCGTTCGGGCGAGCAGTACTTC. Amino acids: CASSLDLRSGEQYF.

This chain uses TRBV6-5 with TRBJ2-2, with 7 bases aligning to TRBD2. CDR1 and CDR2 (germline): MNHEY, SVGAGI. V was pared by 6 bases and J by 4 bases, with 8 bases of the junction left unmatched. The CDR3 contains 15 residues. CDR3 bases: TGTGCCAGCAGGCGGAGCGGGATCAGCACCGGGGAGCTGTTTTTT. This codes for CASRRSGISTGELFF.

CDR3 loop: CASSEEVEGYTF. The CDR3 DNA reads TGTGCCAGCAGTGAAGAAGTGGAGGGCTACACCTTC. The chain employs TRBV2 and TRBJ1-2; D not resolved. V lost 1 base and J lost 8, with 8 bases in between. Germline CDR1 is SNHLY and CDR2 is FYNNEI. This CDR3 is built from 12 residues.

This clone was seen a few times. V and J are TRBV10-3 and TRBJ2-7; TRBD1 aligns across 10 bases. This CDR3 is built from 15 residues. Germline V gene data show CDR1 as ENHRY and CDR2 as SYGVKD. The junction had 2 bases not matched to a gene; V was cut back by 1 base and J by 2 bases. CDR3 loop: CAISEWDRGPYEQYF. In nucleotides, the CDR3 is TGTGCCATCAGTGAGTGGGACAGGGGTCCCTACGAGCAGTACTTC.

V usage is TRBV29-1 and J usage is TRBJ2-1; TRBD2 aligns across 7 bases. Germline V gives CDR1 SQVTM, CDR2 ANQGSEA. After removal of 4 bases from V and 9 bases from J, the junction contained 18 bases not matched to a gene. The CDR3 runs 16 residues. CDR3 sequence reads: CSVGAHRDYFFIEQFF. The CDR3, as DNA: TGCAGCGTTGGGGCACACCGGGACTACTTTTTCATTGAGCAGTTCTTC.

The chain employs TRBV6-4 and TRBJ2-1, with D unclear. This CDR3 comprises 12 residues. Germline V gene sequence: CDR1 MRHNA, CDR2 SNTAGT. The ends were cut back, 3 bases at V and 7 bases at J, with 7 bases in the middle. CDR3 amino acids: CASSELGNEQFF. In DNA, the CDR3 is TGTGCCAGCAGTGAATTGGGAAATGAGCAGTTCTTC.

The rearrangement joins TRBV14 to TRBJ2-1; the match to TRBD2 covers 7 bases. With V trimmed by 2 bases and J by 4 bases, 8 bases remained unmatched. Germline V gene lookup returns CDR1 SGHDN and CDR2 FVKESK. The CDR3 has 16 amino acids. The CDR3 protein is CASSQSIAGLYNEQFF. CDR3 DNA sequence: TGTGCCAGCAGCCAATCTATAGCGGGTCTGTACAATGAGCAGTTCTTC.

This chain's CDR3 is CASSQGGQGSYEQYF. DNA of the CDR3: TGTGCCAGCAGCCAAGGGGGACAGGGCTCCTACGAGCAGTACTTC. This chain links TRBV4-2 with TRBJ2-7, with TRBD1 matching over 9 bases. Germline assignment: CDR1 LGHNA and CDR2 YNFKEQ. The V segment lost 1 base and the J segment 0 bases; nucleotides outside the gene matches: 1. The CDR3 sequence is 15 residues long.

The V call is TRBV6-6, the J call TRBJ2-2, with 7 nucleotides matching TRBD1. This CDR3 has 14 amino acids. With V trimmed by 6 bases and J by 1 base, 2 bases remained unmatched. Germline CDR1 is MNHNY and CDR2 is SVGAGI (reference sequence). The CDR3 loop is CASSRQGNTGELFF. The CDR3 nucleotides read TGTGCCAGCAGCAGACAGGGGAACACCGGGGAGCTGTTTTTT.

This clone was found once. The chain uses TRBV18 and TRBJ1-2, with 7 bases aligning to TRBD1. V was pared by 5 bases and J by 1 base, with 10 bases of the junction left unmatched. This CDR3 has 16 residues. Germline lookup yields CDR1 KGHSH and CDR2 LQKENI. The CDR3 nucleotides read TGTGCCAGCTCATCCAGGGGGGACATATATAACTATGGCTACACCTTC. It codes for CASSSRGDIYNYGYTF.

The rearrangement uses TRBV19 and TRBJ1-5; unclear D gene. Germline lookup yields CDR1 LNHDA and CDR2 SQIVND (reference sequence). V shed 3 bases and J shed 3 bases, with 18 bases lying between them. The CDR3 sequence is 17 residues long. The CDR3 DNA reads as TGTGCCAGTAGTATCGAACCTAGGTCGGGCAACAATCAGCCCCAGCATTTT. Translated, it gives CASSIEPRSGNNQPQHF.

This clone was picked up one time. The chain couples TRBV29-1 to TRBJ2-1; D not certain. Germline assignment: CDR1 SQVTM and CDR2 ANQGSEA. The CDR3 is 11 residues long. V was clipped by 4 bases and J by 3 bases, with 4 bases between them. CDR3 protein: CSVALYNEQFF. The CDR3 nucleotides read TGCAGCGTTGCTCTCTACAATGAGCAGTTCTTC.

The chain uses TRBV2 and TRBJ2-7; weak D call: TRBD2 (5 bases). Germline values: CDR1 SNHLY, CDR2 FYNNEI. Deletions cut 8 bases from V and 0 bases from J, with 14 bases between. This CDR3 comprises 14 residues. Written as DNA, the CDR3 is TGTGCCAGCGGAGCCCGGGATGGCTCCTACGAGCAGTACTTC. This encodes CASGARDGSYEQYF.